This record concerns one T cell receptor (beta chain) sequence. Antigen specificity is unknown. This entry is derived from a study of post-analysis software for immune sequencing data. Study-wide results and limits: Roughly five TRBV segments were more frequent in patients than controls; TRBV5-6, TRBV5-1 and TRBV20-1 belonged to this group.

The CDR3 has 14 amino acids. With V trimmed by 5 bases and J by 7 bases, 10 bases remained unmatched. Libraries were made from TCR beta cDNA, and they carried unique molecular identifiers. TCRdb reprocessed the PCR reads via MiXCR and lists one record per CDR3 protein. The repertoire holds approximately 350,000 distinct CDR3 sequences, with about a third as singletons. The sequence was collected from a girl aged 5-17 years with multiple sclerosis. The V call is TRBV12-3 or TRBV12-4, the J call TRBJ1-1, with 7 bases that match TRBD1. Sequenced: blood. CDR3 protein: CASSPSWGQNEAFF. CDR3 nucleotides: TGTGCCAGCAGTCCCAGCTGGGGACAGAATGAAGCTTTCTTT.